These T cell receptor beta chains were read from a single sample in a study of blood T cells in healthy people across ages. TCRdb itself ran the 5' RACE reads through MiXCR, one entry per CDR3 protein. The table has 1.5 million to 2 million distinct CDR3 sequences, less than 50% seen once. The source material was blood. The receptors were sampled from a woman in her forties in good health. Both conserved end residues are part of each CDR3. Each record gives: clone size, J gene, V gene, D gene, CDR3 DNA, CDR3 protein. D genes are given only for firm matches. Where a row states a size, it is once, few, many or the class of an expanded clone; other rows omit it.

NA TRBJ1-1 TRBV5-1 NA TGCGCCAGCAGCTTGGAACCTCCCGGGGGGGGCACTGAAGCTTTCTTT CASSLEPPGGGTEAFF
NA TRBJ2-7 TRBV4-3 NA TGCGCCAGCAGCCAAAAGTGGCATAGCTCCTACGAGCAGTACTTC CASSQKWHSSYEQYF
few TRBJ2-5 TRBV27 TRBD1 TGTGCCAGCAGACCCAGGGGGCAGGGTGAGACCCAGTACTTC CASRPRGQGETQYF
NA TRBJ2-7 TRBV6-6 TRBD2 TGTGCCAGCTATCCCGTAAAGGCGGGGGGTGCTGGGGACGAGCAGTACTTC CASYPVKAGGAGDEQYF
NA TRBJ1-1 TRBV7-8 TRBD1 TGTGCCAGCAGCGGGGACAGGGTAGCTTTCTTT CASSGDRVAFF
NA TRBJ2-5 TRBV12-3/TRBV12-4 NA TGTGCCAGCAGTCCTAACTCAGGGTGGGGAGAGACCCAGTACTTC CASSPNSGWGETQYF
few TRBJ2-4 TRBV20-1 NA TGCAGTGCCCAGGAAGCCAAAAACATTCAGTACTTC CSAQEAKNIQYF
NA TRBJ2-3 TRBV5-1 NA TGCGCCAGCAGCTCCGGGGCAGGGACGACAGATACGCAGTATTTT CASSSGAGTTDTQYF
few TRBJ2-5 TRBV4-2 TRBD1 TGTGCCAGCAGCCAAGGGCAACAGGGGTCAGCGGAGACCCAGTACTTC CASSQGQQGSAETQYF
NA TRBJ1-2 TRBV5-1 TRBD1 TGCGCCAGCAGCCTCGGACAGGGGGTGCTTAACTATGGCTACACCTTC CASSLGQGVLNYGYTF
few TRBJ2-7 TRBV4-3 TRBD2 TGCGCCAGCAGCACCCGGGAGGGCGTCTCCTACGAGCAGTACTTC CASSTREGVSYEQYF
NA TRBJ2-1 TRBV7-9 TRBD2 TGTGCCAGCAGCTTAGGACTAGCGGGAGGGCCAGGAGGTGAGCAGTTCTTC CASSLGLAGGPGGEQFF
NA TRBJ2-5 TRBV6-5 NA TGTGCCAGCAGTGCCCGACTAGTGGGGTACCAAGAGACCCAGTACTTC CASSARLVGYQETQYF
NA TRBJ1-1 TRBV20-1 TRBD1 TGCAGTGGGGACAGAGAGAACACTGAAGCTTTCTTT CSGDRENTEAFF
few TRBJ2-7 TRBV4-3 NA TGCGCCAGCAGCCAAGACCCTCCCTTGGGGAGGTTGTACGAGCAGTACTTC CASSQDPPLGRLYEQYF
few TRBJ1-2 TRBV29-1 NA TGCAGCATAGCTGGGGGCCCGATCGCATATGGCTACACCTTC CSIAGGPIAYGYTF
NA TRBJ2-3 TRBV3-1 NA TGTGCCAGCAGCCAAGATGAAGCCCGGAGTACGCAGTATTTT CASSQDEARSTQYF
NA TRBJ2-3 TRBV4-2 TRBD2 TGTGCCAGCAGCCGTACTAGCGGGGATTTCACAGATACGCAGTATTTT CASSRTSGDFTDTQYF
NA TRBJ2-1 TRBV18 NA TGTGCCAGCTCACCAATAAAGGAAGGGAAAAATGAGCAGTTCTTC CASSPIKEGKNEQFF
NA TRBJ2-3 TRBV27 NA TGTGCCAGCAGTTTATCGTCAGGTCCCTCCACAGATACGCAGTATTTT CASSLSSGPSTDTQYF
NA TRBJ1-2 TRBV5-1 TRBD1 TGCGCCAGCACCAGGGGGCAGGACTATGGCTACACCTTC CASTRGQDYGYTF
NA TRBJ2-1 TRBV7-2 TRBD1 TGTGCCAGCAGCTTGTATCCGACAGGGAACCTAATCTACAATGAGCAGTTCTTC CASSLYPTGNLIYNEQFF
NA TRBJ2-5 TRBV27 NA TGTGCCAGCAGGCCCCGACGGGCGGGTCCTCAAGAGACCCAGTACTTC CASRPRRAGPQETQYF
once TRBJ2-1 TRBV4-3 NA TGCGCCAGCAGCCAAGAACATGTTACATCCAATGAGCAGTTCTTC CASSQEHVTSNEQFF
NA TRBJ1-5 TRBV6-2/TRBV6-3 NA TGTGCCAGCAGTTACTCGAATCCACGGCCCCAGCATTTT CASSYSNPRPQHF
few TRBJ2-1 TRBV5-1 NA TGCGCCAGCAGCTTGGAGGCATCCCTAAACAATGAGCAGTTCTTC CASSLEASLNNEQFF
NA TRBJ2-1 TRBV3-1 NA TGTGCCAGCAGCCTAAGTCAGGCGGCGGGGTCCTACAATGAGCAGTTCTTC CASSLSQAAGSYNEQFF
few TRBJ2-1 TRBV20-1 NA TGCAGTGCGAACAGGGCGGGATCCTACAATGAGCAGTTCTTC CSANRAGSYNEQFF
NA TRBJ2-2 TRBV27 NA TGTGCCAGCAGTTTAGGGACGTCCGGGGAGCTGTTTTTT CASSLGTSGELFF
once TRBJ2-3 TRBV7-2 NA TGTGCCAGCAGCCTACGGACAGCAACGGGGAATACGCAGTATTTT CASSLRTATGNTQYF
NA TRBJ2-1 TRBV12-3/TRBV12-4 TRBD2 TGTGCCAGCGACGGACTAGCGGGGTACAATGAGCAGTTCTTC CASDGLAGYNEQFF
NA TRBJ1-6 TRBV9 NA TGTGCCAGCAGCCTGACAGGCCTAGACCATTCACCCCTCCACTTT CASSLTGLDHSPLHF
NA TRBJ1-5 TRBV7-8 TRBD1 TGTGCCAGCAGCGTACCGGGACAGAACAATCAGCCCCAGCATTTT CASSVPGQNNQPQHF
few TRBJ2-6 TRBV7-2 NA TGTGCCAGCAGCTTTTCCCTGGCCCCCGGTGGGGCTGGGGCCAACGTCCTGACTTTC CASSFSLAPGGAGANVLTF
NA TRBJ1-5 TRBV20-1 NA TGCAGTGCTGGGACTTATCCGAATCAGCCCCAGCATTTT CSAGTYPNQPQHF
NA TRBJ2-5 TRBV27 NA TGTGCCAGCAGTTTAAGCGCGGTTCTCCAAGAGACCCAGTACTTC CASSLSAVLQETQYF
NA TRBJ2-5 TRBV11-2 NA TGTGCCAGCAGCCCCCCGCAAGTCGGGCGGTGGGAGACCCAGTACTTC CASSPPQVGRWETQYF
NA TRBJ2-7 TRBV5-1 NA TGCGCCAGCAAGCCGTCACTCCTGAGCTCCTACGAGCAGTACTTC CASKPSLLSSYEQYF
NA TRBJ2-7 TRBV7-2 TRBD2 TGTGCCAGCAGCTTATTTCCGGGAGGCGACGAGCAGTACTTC CASSLFPGGDEQYF
NA TRBJ1-2 TRBV20-1 NA TGCAGTGCTCACCTCGGGTCCGGTAACTATGGCTACACCTTC CSAHLGSGNYGYTF
NA TRBJ1-1 TRBV24-1 NA TGTGCCACCAGTGATTGGCAGGGGTCTGAAGCTTTCTTT CATSDWQGSEAFF
NA TRBJ1-1 TRBV4-2 NA TGTGCCAGCAGCCAAGGAGCGGGAGTTACTGAAGCTTTCTTT CASSQGAGVTEAFF
once TRBJ2-5 TRBV5-6 TRBD2 TGTGCCAGCACCAAACGCTACGGGGGGAGGGAGACCCAGTACTTC CASTKRYGGRETQYF
NA TRBJ2-7 TRBV20-1 NA TGCAGTGCTAGTGAACGGGGCATCTACGAGCAGTACTTC CSASERGIYEQYF
few TRBJ2-7 TRBV4-1 TRBD2 TGCGCCAGCAGCGAGCGAGGATTGGGGGGGGGTGACGAGCAGTACTTC CASSERGLGGGDEQYF
NA TRBJ1-2 TRBV4-1 TRBD1 TGCGCCAGCAGCAACCGGGACAGTCCTAACTATGGCTACACCTTC CASSNRDSPNYGYTF
NA TRBJ2-1 TRBV6-2/TRBV6-3 TRBD1 TGTGCCAGCAGTTCTCCGGGACAGCGCTACAATGAGCAGTTCTTC CASSSPGQRYNEQFF
NA TRBJ1-1 TRBV6-6 NA TGTGCCAGCAGATCCGGAAAAGGCGCGGGAACTGAAGCTTTCTTT CASRSGKGAGTEAFF
NA TRBJ1-3 TRBV4-3 NA TGCGCCAGCAGCCAGCACGAACGGGCCTCTGGAAACACCATATATTTT CASSQHERASGNTIYF